This T cell receptor (beta chain) appears in the sequencing data of a study of prognosis after radiotherapy for stage I lung cancer. Study at large: Individuals diagnosed with stage I non-small cell lung cancer underwent enrollment between 2018 and January 2019. The roughly 12 male and about six female patients were aged about 50 to 90, median roughly 68 years. Tumor type comprised squamous cell carcinoma in six to eight patients and adenocarcinoma in roughly twelve.

The authors amplified TCR beta CDR3 from genomic DNA using two-round multiplex PCR. The first round of PCR was done with primers that matched each TRBV and TRBJ gene. Each CDR3 protein gets one entry after TCRdb re-called the multiplex PCR reads with MiXCR. The data contain some 15,000 distinct CDR3 sequences, around 30% of them singletons. The CDR3 runs to 13 residues. Germline V gene lookup returns CDR1 MDHEN and CDR2 SYDVKM. Deletions cut 0 bases from V and 8 bases from J, with 5 bases between. V gene TRBV28 combines with J gene TRBJ1-6; no clear D. The sample consisted of PBMCs, taken before or after stereotactic body radiation therapy (not recorded which). The origin of this receptor is a donor aged 50 or older with non-small cell lung cancer. CDR3 residues: CASSLCGDSPLHF. As DNA, the CDR3 is TGTGCCAGCAGTTTATGCGGGGATTCACCCCTCCACTTT.